This TCR beta chain originates from a study of CD8+ T cells in alopecia areata (dated by TCRdb to 2016 to 2019). Study-level background: Treated patients were enrolled in an open-label pilot trial of oral tofacitinib at 5 to 10 mg twice daily for moderate-to-severe alopecia areata. Tofacitinib was administered for 6 to 18 months, and 6 months of follow-up off drug were then conducted to assess delayed response and recurrence. In both human patients and the C3H/HeJ mouse model, the study applied high-throughput TCRbeta sequencing to look at T cell clonal expansion in alopecia areata. Scalp tissue and sorted CD4+ and CD8+ peripheral blood T cells from patchy and totalis/universalis alopecia areata patients and from healthy controls were covered by human TCRbeta sequencing. Tofacitinib-treated patients had biopsies at baseline and at 4 and 24 weeks of treatment, with a later scalp biopsy in several patients. Clonality in the scalp was compared among normal scalp (n=4), patchy alopecia areata scalp (n=8), and alopecia totalis/universalis scalp (n=8). RNA came from the PAXgene miRNA kit for fixed scalp, the miRNeasy kit for PBMCs, and the RNeasy kit for mouse skin. Amplification of TCRbeta CDR3 regions was done by immunoSEQ multiplex PCR using 35 Vbeta forward primers and 13 Jbeta reverse primers. Study-wide conclusions, independent of this receptor: Compared with normal scalp, lesional scalp, particularly in alopecia totalis/universalis, had higher clonality and more expanded CD8+ clones, which suggests antigenic drive. Compared with mice, TCR sequences shared between patients were less clear, possibly partly because of HLA diversity across the patient population. Unlike mouse skin, where gammadelta T cells dominate, normal human skin contains resident alphabeta T cells that get sequenced too, which complicates analysis of the scalp TCR repertoire.

Remarks on this clone: This receptor's antigen is unknown. The record has no base qualities; no much larger clone is one base away.

Library method: the immunoSEQ multiplex PCR assay. RNA was extracted from all samples and reverse transcribed into cDNA, which served as template for TCR sequencing. First-strand cDNA was synthesized with SuperScript III using a 2:1 mix of oligo-dT and random hexamers. A synthetic immune receptor repertoire was used to measure amplification bias, and any remaining bias was corrected computationally. In the source study's methods: Raw reads were preprocessed to remove errors, and CDR3 was defined by IMGT conventions from the conserved cysteine to phenylalanine. Clonality was computed as 1 minus the Shannon entropy, with the entropy normalized by log2 of the number of productive unique TCRs. CD4 or CD8 identity of scalp clones was inferred by cross-referencing scalp TCRbeta sequences with sorted blood CD4 and CD8 repertoires. The table was pulled from immuneACCESS by TCRdb, which kept in-frame rearrangements only. Such tables lose some clones; where checked, under half of the loss comes from unresolved V genes, and the rest has no known cause. V, J and clone size were drawn from that table, and D and trimming were deduced from the DNA. Counted in this sample were 65,000 to 75,000 clones; about half of them appeared once. The ten largest account for approximately 18% of the sample.

According to the study, the label for this sample's time point signals: baseline before oral tofacitinib. Lesional scalp punch biopsies and peripheral blood were obtained from alopecia areata patients. PBMCs were separated by density centrifugation and stained for CD3, CD4 and CD8, after which CD4+ and CD8+ T cells were sorted on a FACSAria. Compared with germline, V lacks 4 bases and J lacks 5 bases; bases without a gene match: 6. The CDR3, from cysteine to phenylalanine, totals 14 residues. Of all the DNA, just the CDR3 is kept, 42 bases in frame from base 1. CDR1 SGHTA and CDR2 FQGNSA were looked up in the germline V gene.

This specimen consisted of CD8+ T cells sorted from blood, obtained at week 0. This receptor chain uses TRBV7-2 and TRBJ2-7, with TRBD1 matching 9 junction bases. This TCR was sampled from a human donor with alopecia areata. The DNA sequence is as follows: TGTGCCAGCAGCTACGGGACAGGGTGGGACGAGCAGTACTTC. Translated, it gives CASSYGTGWDEQYF.